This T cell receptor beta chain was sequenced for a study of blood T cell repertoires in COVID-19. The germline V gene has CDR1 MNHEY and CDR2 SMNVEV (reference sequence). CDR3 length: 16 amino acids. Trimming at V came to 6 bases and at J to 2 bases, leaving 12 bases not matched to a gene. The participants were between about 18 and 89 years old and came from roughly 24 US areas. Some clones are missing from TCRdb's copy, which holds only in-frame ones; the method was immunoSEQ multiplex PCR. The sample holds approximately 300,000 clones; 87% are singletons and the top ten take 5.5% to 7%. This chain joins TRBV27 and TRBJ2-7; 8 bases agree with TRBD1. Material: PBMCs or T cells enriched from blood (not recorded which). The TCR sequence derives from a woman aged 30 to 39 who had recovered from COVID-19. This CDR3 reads CASRDDGTGIPYEQYF. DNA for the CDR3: TGTGCCAGCAGAGACGATGGGACAGGCATCCCCTACGAGCAGTACTTC.